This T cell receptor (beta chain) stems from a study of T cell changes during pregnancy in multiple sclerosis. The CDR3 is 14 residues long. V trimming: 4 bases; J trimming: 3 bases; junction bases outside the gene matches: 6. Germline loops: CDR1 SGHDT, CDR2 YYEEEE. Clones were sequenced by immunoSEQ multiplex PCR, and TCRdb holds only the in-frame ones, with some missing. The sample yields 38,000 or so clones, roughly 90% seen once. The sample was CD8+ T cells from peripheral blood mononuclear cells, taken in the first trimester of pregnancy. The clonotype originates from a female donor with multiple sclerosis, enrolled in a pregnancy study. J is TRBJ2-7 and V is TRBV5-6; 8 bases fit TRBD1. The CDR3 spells CASSRGTGFYEQYF. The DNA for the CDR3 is TGTGCCAGCAGCAGGGGGACAGGATTCTACGAGCAGTACTTC.